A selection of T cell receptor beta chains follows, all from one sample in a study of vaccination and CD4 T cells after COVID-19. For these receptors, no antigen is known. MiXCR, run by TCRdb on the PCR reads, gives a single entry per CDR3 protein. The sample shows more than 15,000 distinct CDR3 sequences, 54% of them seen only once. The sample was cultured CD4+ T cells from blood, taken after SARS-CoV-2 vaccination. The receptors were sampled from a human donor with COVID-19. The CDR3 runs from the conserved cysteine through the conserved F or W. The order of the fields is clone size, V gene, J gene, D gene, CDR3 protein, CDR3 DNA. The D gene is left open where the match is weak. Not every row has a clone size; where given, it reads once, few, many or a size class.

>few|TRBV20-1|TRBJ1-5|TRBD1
CSARDPDRERDQPQHF
TGCAGTGCTAGAGATCCCGACAGGGAGAGGGATCAGCCCCAGCATTTT
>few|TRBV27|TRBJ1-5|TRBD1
CASSDTDRVGSNQPQHF
TGTGCCAGCAGCGACACCGACAGGGTGGGTAGCAATCAGCCCCAGCATTTT
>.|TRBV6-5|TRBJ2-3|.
CASSYGRGLGRKADTQYF
TGTGCCAGCAGTTACGGTCGTGGGCTGGGCAGAAAGGCAGATACGCAGTATTTT
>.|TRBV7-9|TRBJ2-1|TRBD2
CASSLRTSGGAVNEQFF
TGTGCCAGCAGCTTGCGGACTAGCGGGGGGGCTGTAAATGAGCAGTTCTTC
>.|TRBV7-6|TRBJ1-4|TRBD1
CASSLGGAGGEKLFF
TGTGCCAGCAGCCTGGGCGGGGCAGGGGGCGAAAAACTGTTTTTT
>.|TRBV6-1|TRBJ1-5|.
CASRTTGNQPQHF
TGTGCCAGCAGAACCACCGGCAATCAGCCCCAGCATTTT
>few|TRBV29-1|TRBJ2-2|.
CSVTRLLDTGELFF
TGCAGCGTTACTAGGTTACTGGACACCGGGGAGCTGTTTTTT
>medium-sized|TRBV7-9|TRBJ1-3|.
CASSGTGLGNTIYF
TGTGCCAGCAGCGGAACTGGGCTCGGGAACACCATATATTTT
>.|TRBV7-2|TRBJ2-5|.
CASSLAGGPETQYF
TGTGCCAGCAGCTTAGCGGGGGGGCCAGAGACCCAGTACTTC
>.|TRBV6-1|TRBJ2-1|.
CASIPELGSSYNEQFF
TGTGCCAGCATCCCCGAACTGGGCAGTTCCTACAATGAGCAGTTCTTC
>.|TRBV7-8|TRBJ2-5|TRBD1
CASSPRGISDRQETQYF
TGTGCCAGCAGCCCCCGTGGGATTTCGGACAGGCAAGAGACCCAGTACTTC
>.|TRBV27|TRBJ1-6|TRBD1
CASREGQFNSPLHF
TGTGCCAGCAGAGAGGGACAGTTTAATTCACCCCTCCACTTT
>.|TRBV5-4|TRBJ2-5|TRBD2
CASSFAGGRETQYF
TGTGCCAGCAGCTTTGCGGGGGGAAGAGAGACCCAGTACTTC
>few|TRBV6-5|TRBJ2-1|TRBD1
CASSYRGYEDHNEQFF
TGTGCCAGCAGCTACAGGGGGTACGAGGACCACAATGAGCAGTTCTTC
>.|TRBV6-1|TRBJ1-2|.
CASRDTGNYGYTF
TGTGCCAGCAGGGATACAGGGAACTATGGCTACACCTTC
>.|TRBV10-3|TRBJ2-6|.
CAISPLASGANVLTF
TGTGCCATCAGTCCCCTCGCCTCTGGGGCCAACGTCCTGACTTTC
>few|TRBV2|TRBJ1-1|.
CASSTGTPNTEAFF
TGTGCCAGCAGCACCGGGACACCGAACACTGAAGCTTTCTTT
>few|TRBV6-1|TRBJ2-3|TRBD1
CASSQQGQGDTQYF
TGTGCCAGCAGCCAACAGGGGCAGGGGGATACGCAGTATTTT
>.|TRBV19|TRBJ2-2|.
CASSGFPGAPTGELFF
TGTGCCAGTAGTGGGTTCCCGGGGGCGCCCACCGGGGAGCTGTTTTTT
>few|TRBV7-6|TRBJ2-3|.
CASTKGGREDTQYF
TGTGCCAGCACCAAAGGAGGACGGGAGGATACGCAGTATTTT
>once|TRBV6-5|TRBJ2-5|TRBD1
CASSYRGPVQETQYF
TGTGCCAGCAGTTACAGGGGGCCGGTCCAAGAGACCCAGTACTTC
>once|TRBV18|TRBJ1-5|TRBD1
CASSGQGKNQPQHF
TGTGCCAGCTCAGGACAGGGCAAAAATCAGCCCCAGCATTTT
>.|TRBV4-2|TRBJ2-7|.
CASSQGPPALEQYF
TGTGCCAGCAGCCAGGGGCCCCCCGCTCTCGAGCAGTACTTC
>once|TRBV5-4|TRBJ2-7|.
CASSRTPISYEQYF
TGTGCCAGCAGCCGGACCCCGATCTCCTACGAGCAGTACTTC